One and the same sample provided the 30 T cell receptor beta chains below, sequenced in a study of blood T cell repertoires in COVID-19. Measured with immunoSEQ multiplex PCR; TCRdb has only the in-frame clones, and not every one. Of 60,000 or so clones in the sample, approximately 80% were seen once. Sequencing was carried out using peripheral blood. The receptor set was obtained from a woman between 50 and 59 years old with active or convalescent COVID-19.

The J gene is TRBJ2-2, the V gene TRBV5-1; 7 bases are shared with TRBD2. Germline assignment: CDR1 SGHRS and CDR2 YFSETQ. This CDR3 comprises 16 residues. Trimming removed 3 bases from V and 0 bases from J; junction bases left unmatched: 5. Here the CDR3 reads CASSSGGAANTGELFF. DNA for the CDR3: TGCGCCAGCAGCTCGGGGGGAGCCGCGAACACCGGGGAGCTGTTTTTT.

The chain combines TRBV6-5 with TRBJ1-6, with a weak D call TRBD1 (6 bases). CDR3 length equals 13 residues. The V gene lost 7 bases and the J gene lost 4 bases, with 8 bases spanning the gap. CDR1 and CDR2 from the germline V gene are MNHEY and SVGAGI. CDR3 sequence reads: CASITGYNSPLHF. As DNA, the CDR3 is TGTGCCAGCATTACAGGGTATAATTCACCCCTCCACTTT.

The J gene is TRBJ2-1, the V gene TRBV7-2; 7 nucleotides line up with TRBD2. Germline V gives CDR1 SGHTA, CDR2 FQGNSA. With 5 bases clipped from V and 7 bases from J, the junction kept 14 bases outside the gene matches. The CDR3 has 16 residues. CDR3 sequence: CASSHRLAGADNEQFF. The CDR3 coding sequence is TGTGCCAGCAGCCACCGGTTGGCGGGAGCTGATAATGAGCAGTTCTTC. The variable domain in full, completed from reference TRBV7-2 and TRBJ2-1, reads GAGVSQSPSNKVTEKGKDVELRCDPISGHTALYWYRQSLGQGLEFLIYFQGNSAPDKSGLPSDRFSAERTGGSVSTLTIQRTQQEDSAVYLCASSHRLAGADNEQFFGPGTRLTVL.

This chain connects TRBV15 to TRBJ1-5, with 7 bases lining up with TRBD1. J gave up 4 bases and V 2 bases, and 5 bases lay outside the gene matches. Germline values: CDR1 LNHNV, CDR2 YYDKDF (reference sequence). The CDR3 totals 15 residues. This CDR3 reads CATSRFGQENQPQHF. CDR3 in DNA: TGTGCCACCAGCAGATTCGGACAGGAAAATCAGCCCCAGCATTTT.

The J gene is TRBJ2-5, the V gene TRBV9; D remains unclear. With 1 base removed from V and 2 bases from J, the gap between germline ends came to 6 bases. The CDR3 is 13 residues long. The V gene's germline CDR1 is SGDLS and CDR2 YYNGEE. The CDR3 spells CASSVSYQETQYF. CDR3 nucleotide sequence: TGTGCCAGCAGCGTATCCTATCAAGAGACCCAGTACTTC.

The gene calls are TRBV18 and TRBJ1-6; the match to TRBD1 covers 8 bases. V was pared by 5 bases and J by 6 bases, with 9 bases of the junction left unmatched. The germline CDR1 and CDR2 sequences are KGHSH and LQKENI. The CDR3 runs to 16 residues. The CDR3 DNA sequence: TGTGCCAGCTCAAGACTCCCGGGACAGGTTAATTCACCCCTCCACTTT. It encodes CASSRLPGQVNSPLHF.

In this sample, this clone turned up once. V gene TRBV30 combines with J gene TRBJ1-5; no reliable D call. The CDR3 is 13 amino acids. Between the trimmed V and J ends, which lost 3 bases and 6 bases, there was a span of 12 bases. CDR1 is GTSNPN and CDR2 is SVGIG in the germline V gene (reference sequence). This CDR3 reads CAWRADSFQPQHF. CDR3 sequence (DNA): TGTGCCTGGAGAGCGGACTCCTTTCAGCCCCAGCATTTT.

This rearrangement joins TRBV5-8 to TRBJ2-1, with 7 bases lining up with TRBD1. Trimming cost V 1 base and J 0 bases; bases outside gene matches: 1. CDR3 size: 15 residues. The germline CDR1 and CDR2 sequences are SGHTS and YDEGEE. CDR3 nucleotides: TGTGCCAGCAGCTTGTCAGGGGGCTCCTACAATGAGCAGTTCTTC. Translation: CASSLSGGSYNEQFF.

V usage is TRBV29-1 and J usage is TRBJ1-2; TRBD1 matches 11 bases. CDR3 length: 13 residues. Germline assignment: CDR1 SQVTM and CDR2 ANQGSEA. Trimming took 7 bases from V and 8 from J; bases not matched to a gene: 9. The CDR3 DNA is TGCAGCGCCACCGTCGGACAGGGGGCCGGCTACACCTTC. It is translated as CSATVGQGAGYTF.

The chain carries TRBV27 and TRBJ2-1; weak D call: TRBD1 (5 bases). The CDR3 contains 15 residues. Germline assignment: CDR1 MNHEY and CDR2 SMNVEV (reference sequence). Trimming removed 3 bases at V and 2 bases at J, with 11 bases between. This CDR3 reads CASSFYRQAYNEQFF. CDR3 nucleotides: TGTGCCAGCAGTTTCTACAGGCAAGCCTACAATGAGCAGTTCTTC.

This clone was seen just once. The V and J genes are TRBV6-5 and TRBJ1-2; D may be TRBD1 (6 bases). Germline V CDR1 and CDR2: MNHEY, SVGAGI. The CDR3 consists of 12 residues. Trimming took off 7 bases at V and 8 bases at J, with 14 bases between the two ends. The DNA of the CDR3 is TGTGCCAGCACCAAGGGGGAGGGGGGCTACACCTTC. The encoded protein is CASTKGEGGYTF.

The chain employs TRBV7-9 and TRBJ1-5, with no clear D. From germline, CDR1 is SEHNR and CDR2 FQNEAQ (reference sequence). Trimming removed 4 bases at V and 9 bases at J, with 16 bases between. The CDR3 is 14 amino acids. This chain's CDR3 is CASSSGRSEPPQHF. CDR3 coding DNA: TGTGCCAGCAGCTCGGGTCGTTCCGAGCCGCCCCAGCATTTT.

The chain's CDR3 is CASTGTHQPQHF. CDR3 in DNA: TGTGCCAGCACAGGAACACATCAGCCCCAGCATTTT. The genes are TRBV28 and TRBJ1-5; D unresolved. Trimming removed 7 bases at V and 5 bases at J, with 9 bases between. This CDR3 spans 12 amino acids. CDR1 is MDHEN, CDR2 SYDVKM, per germline.

CDR3 in amino acids: CASSVVRVGEQFF. The CDR3 DNA reads as TGTGCCAGCAGTGTGGTGCGGGTAGGTGAGCAGTTCTTC. The rearrangement links TRBV2 to TRBJ2-1; a weak D match, TRBD2 (5 bases). Trimming took off 4 bases at V and 9 bases at J, with 13 bases between the two ends. Per the germline V gene, CDR1 is SNHLY and CDR2 is FYNNEI. This CDR3 has 13 residues.

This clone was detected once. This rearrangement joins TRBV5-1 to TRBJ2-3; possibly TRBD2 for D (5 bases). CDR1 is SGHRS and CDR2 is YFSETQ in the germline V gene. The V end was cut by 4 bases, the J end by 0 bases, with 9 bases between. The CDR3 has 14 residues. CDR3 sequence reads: CASSGSASTDTQYF. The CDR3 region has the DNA TGCGCCAGCAGCGGTAGCGCCAGCACAGATACGCAGTATTTT.

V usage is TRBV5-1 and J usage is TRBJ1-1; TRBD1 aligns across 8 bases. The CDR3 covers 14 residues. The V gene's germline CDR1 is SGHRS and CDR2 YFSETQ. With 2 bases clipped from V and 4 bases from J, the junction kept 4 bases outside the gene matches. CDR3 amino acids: CASSFGQGGTEAFF. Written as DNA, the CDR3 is TGCGCCAGCAGCTTCGGACAGGGAGGCACTGAAGCTTTCTTT.

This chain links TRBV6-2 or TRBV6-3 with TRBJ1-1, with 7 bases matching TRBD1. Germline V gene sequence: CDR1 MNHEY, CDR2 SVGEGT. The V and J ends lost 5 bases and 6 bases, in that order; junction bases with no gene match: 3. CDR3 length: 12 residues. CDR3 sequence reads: CASSHRGAEAFF. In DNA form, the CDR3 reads TGTGCCAGCAGTCACAGGGGCGCTGAAGCTTTCTTT.

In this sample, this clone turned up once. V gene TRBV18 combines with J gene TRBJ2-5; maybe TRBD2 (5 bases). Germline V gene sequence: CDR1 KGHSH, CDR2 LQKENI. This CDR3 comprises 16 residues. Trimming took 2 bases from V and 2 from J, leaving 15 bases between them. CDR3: CASSPTLAGYQETQYF. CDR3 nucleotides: TGTGCCAGCTCACCAACCCTCGCGGGTTATCAAGAGACCCAGTACTTC.

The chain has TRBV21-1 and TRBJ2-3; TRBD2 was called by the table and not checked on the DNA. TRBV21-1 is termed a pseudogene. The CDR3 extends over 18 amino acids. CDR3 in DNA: TGTGCCAGCAGCAAAGGGGGGGGACTAGCGGGAGGGCCAGATACGCAGTATTTT. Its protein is CASSKGGGLAGGPDTQYF.

The CDR3 is CAISVGGNTIYF. The CDR3 DNA is TGTGCCATCAGCGTCGGTGGAAACACCATATATTTT. The chain uses TRBV10-3 and TRBJ1-3; no reliable D call. Germline-derived CDR1 and CDR2 are ENHRY and SYGVKD. V shed 6 bases and J shed 3 bases, with 6 bases lying between them. The CDR3 totals 12 residues.

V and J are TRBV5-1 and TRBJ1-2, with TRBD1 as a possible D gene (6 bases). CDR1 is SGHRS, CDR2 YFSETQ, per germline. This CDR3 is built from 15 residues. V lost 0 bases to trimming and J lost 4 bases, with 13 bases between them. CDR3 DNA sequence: TGCGCCAGCAGCTTGGACGGGACACGCAGCTATGGCTACACCTTC. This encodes CASSLDGTRSYGYTF. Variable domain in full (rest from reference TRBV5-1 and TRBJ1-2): KAGVTQTPRYLIKTRGQQVTLSCSPISGHRSVSWYQQTPGQGLQFLFEYFSETQRNKGNFPGRFSGRQFSNSRSEMNVSTLELGDSALYLCASSLDGTRSYGYTFGSGTRLTVV.

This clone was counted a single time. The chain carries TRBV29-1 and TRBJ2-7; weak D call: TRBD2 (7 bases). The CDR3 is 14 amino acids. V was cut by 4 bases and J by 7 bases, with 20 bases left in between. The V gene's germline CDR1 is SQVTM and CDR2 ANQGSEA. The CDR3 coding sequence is TGCAGCGTTGGGGAGGGGGAGGCTGGAAAAGAGCAGTACTTC. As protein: CSVGEGEAGKEQYF.

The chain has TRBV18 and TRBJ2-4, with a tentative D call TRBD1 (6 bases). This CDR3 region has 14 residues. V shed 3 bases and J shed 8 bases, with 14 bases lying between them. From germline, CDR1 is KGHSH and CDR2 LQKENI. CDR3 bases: TGTGCCAGCTCACCTGACAGGCTGAGCGACATTCAGTACTTC. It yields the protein CASSPDRLSDIQYF.

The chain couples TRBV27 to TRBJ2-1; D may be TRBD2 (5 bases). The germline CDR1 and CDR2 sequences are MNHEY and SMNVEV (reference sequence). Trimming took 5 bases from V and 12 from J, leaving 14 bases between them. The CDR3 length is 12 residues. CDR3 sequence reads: CASSPDPAAQFF. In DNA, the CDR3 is TGTGCCAGCAGTCCAGACCCAGCGGCGCAGTTCTTC.

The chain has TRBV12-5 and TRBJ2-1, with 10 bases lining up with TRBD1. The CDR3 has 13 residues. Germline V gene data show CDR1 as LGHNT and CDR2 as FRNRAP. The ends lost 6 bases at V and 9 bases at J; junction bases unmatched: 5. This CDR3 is CASGPTGGGEQFF. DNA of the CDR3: TGTGCTAGTGGCCCGACAGGGGGCGGTGAGCAGTTCTTC.

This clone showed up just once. The CDR3 here is CASSLEGGTGTGELFF. The CDR3 bases are TGTGCCAGCAGCTTAGAAGGGGGCACGGGTACCGGGGAGCTGTTTTTT. V is TRBV7-2 and J is TRBJ2-2; 7 bases fit TRBD1. This CDR3 is built from 16 residues. V lost 1 base, J lost 5 bases, and 7 bases stayed unmatched. Germline lookup yields CDR1 SGHTA and CDR2 FQGNSA. Full variable domain (missing parts from reference TRBV7-2 and TRBJ2-2): GAGVSQSPSNKVTEKGKDVELRCDPISGHTALYWYRQSLGQGLEFLIYFQGNSAPDKSGLPSDRFSAERTGGSVSTLTIQRTQQEDSAVYLCASSLEGGTGTGELFFGEGSRLTVL.

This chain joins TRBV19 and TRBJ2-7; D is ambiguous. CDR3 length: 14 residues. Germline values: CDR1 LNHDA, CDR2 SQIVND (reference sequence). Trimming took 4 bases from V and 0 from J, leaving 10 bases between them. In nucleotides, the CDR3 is TGTGCCAGTAGTAAGGCGGTCCACTCCTACGAGCAGTACTTC. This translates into CASSKAVHSYEQYF.

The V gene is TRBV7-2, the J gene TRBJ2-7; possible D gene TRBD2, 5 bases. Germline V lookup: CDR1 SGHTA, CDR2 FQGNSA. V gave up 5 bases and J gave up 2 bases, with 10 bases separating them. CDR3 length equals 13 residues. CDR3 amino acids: CASSRDFTYEQYF. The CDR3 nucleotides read TGTGCCAGCAGCCGGGATTTTACCTACGAGCAGTACTTC.

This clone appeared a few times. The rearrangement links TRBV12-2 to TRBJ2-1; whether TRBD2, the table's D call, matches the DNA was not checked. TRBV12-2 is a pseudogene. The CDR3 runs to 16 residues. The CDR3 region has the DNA TGTGCAAGTCGCTTAGGACCTCGCGGAACCTACAATGAGCAGTTCTTC. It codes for CASRLGPRGTYNEQFF.

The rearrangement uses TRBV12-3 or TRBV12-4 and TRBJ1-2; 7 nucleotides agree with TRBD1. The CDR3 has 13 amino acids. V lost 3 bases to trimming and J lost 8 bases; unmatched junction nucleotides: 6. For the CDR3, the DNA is TGTGCCAGCAGTTTGGCACAGGGGACGGGCTACACCTTC. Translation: CASSLAQGTGYTF.